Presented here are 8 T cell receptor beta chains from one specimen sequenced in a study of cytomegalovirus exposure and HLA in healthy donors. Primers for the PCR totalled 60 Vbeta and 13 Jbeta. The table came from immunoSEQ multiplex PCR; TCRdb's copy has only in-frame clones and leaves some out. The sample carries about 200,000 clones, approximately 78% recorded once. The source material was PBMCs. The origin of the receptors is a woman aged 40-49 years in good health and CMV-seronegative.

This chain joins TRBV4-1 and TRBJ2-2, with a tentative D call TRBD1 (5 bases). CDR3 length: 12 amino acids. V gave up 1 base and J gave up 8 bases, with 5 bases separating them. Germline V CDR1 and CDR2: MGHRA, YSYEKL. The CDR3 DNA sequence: TGCGCCAGCAGCCAAGGGACAGGGGAGCTGTTTTTT. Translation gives CASSQGTGELFF.

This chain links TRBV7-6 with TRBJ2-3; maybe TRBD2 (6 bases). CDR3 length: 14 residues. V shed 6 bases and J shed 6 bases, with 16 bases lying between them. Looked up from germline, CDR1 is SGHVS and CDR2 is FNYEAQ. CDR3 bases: TGTGCCAGCAGTCAAGCGGGCCCTAGGGATACGCAGTATTTT. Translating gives CASSQAGPRDTQYF.

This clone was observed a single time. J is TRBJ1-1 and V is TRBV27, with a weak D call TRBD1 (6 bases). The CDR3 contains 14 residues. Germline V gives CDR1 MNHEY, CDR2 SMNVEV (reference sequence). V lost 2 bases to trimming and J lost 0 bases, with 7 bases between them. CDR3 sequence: CASSLRGMNTEAFF. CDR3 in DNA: TGTGCCAGCAGTTTAAGGGGGATGAACACTGAAGCTTTCTTT.

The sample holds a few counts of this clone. The CDR3 here is CASSLTGGRNTEAFF. The CDR3 nucleotides are TGTGCCAGCAGTCTGACAGGGGGCAGGAACACTGAAGCTTTCTTT. V is TRBV5-4 and J is TRBJ1-1, with 10 bases that match TRBD1. This CDR3 has 15 amino acids. Germline CDR1 is SGHNT and CDR2 is YYREEE (reference sequence). The ends lost 5 bases at V and 1 base at J; junction bases unmatched: 5.

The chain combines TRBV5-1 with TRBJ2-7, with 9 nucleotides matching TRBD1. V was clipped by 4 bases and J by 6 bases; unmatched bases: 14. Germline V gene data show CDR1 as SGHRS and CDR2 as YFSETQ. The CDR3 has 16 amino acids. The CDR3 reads CASSVTGGTGRIEQYF. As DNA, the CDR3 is TGCGCCAGCAGCGTGACCGGAGGGACAGGGCGCATCGAGCAGTACTTC.

The CDR3 DNA reads as TGCGCCAGCAGCCTGCTTAGGGTAACAGGGCCGAAAAAGGACCTCAACTATGGCTACACCTTC. It encodes CASSLLRVTGPKKDLNYGYTF. This chain uses TRBV5-1 with TRBJ1-2; D is possibly TRBD1 (6 bases). The CDR3 extends over 21 amino acids. Germline loops: CDR1 SGHRS, CDR2 YFSETQ. V dropped 4 bases and J dropped 2 bases, with 33 bases sitting between them.

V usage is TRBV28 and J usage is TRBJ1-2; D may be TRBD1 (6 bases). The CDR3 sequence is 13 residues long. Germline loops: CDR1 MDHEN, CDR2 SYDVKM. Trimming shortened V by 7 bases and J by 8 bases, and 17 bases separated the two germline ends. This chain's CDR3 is CASTPRGARGYTF. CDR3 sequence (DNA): TGTGCCAGCACCCCTCGGGGGGCTCGGGGCTACACCTTC.

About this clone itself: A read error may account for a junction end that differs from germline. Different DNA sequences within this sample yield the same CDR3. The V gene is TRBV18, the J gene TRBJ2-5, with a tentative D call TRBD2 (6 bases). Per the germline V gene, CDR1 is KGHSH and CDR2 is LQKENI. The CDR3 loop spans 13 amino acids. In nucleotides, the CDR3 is TGCGCCAGCTCACGCGGGGTCCAAGAGACCCAGTACTTC. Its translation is CASSRGVQETQYF. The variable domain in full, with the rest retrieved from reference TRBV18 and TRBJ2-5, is NAGVMQNPRHLVRRRGQEARLRCSPMKGHSHVYWYRQLPEEGLKFMVYLQKENIIDESGMPKERFSAEFPKEGPSILRIQQVVRGDSAAYFCASSRGVQETQYFGPGTRLLVL.